This TCR beta chain is drawn from a study of cytomegalovirus exposure and HLA in healthy donors (dated by TCRdb to about 2017). The study in broad terms: In an earlier analysis of 587 of the donors, 276 Gb of sequence data and some 120 million unique TCR beta sequences from about 190 million T cells were reported. An early release covering over 500 HLA-typed donors comprised about 320 gigabases of sequencing data and approximately 85 million unique TCR sequences. Of the approximately 370 genotyped donors, 80% to 90% were placed in the genetic ancestry cluster associated with self-reported Caucasian donors. The study aimed to test whether cataloging public T cell receptors could reveal signatures of past pathogen exposure. The T cell repertoires of several hundred subjects were profiled by immunosequencing and related to cytomegalovirus serostatus. A separate validation cohort of roughly 130 different subjects was used in addition to the roughly 620-subject first cohort. High-throughput TCR immunosequencing, statistical association of individual TCRs with disease status, and machine learning were combined to predict cytomegalovirus infection status. A later analysis re-examined previously published TCR beta repertoires from more than 650 donors and added high-resolution HLA genotyping to investigate patterns of TCR occurrence. In the later analysis, no new phenotypic data were used to find candidate immune exposures; instead, reliance was placed on TCR beta sequences and their occurrence across donors. An earlier analysis of approximately 640 of the donors applied high-throughput TCR beta sequencing to assess whether each TCR beta V gene segment acted as functional or pseudogenic. Alongside the repertoire data, information on donor age, sex, ethnicity and CMV serostatus was compiled. A later genetic analysis took genome-wide SNP genotypes for about 55% of the roughly 700 donors and used that subset as a discovery cohort. All discovery cohort repertoires had been generated on a single sequencing platform. HLA typing covered class I and class II loci at four-digit resolution. The number of typed donors differed by locus: 629-630 for A, B, C, DRB1 and DQB1; 522 for DQA1; some 590 for DPA1; and some 470 for DPB1. Roughly 5 DR-DQ haplotypes were treated as single units for association and clustering because of strong linkage in the cohort. Across approximately 400 genotyped donors of the cohort, an average of about 240,000 unique TCR beta nucleotide sequences per donor were sequenced, and 15% to 20% of those sequences were non-productive. Study-level results and caveats: The only immune exposure information available for the cohort was CMV serostatus. When HLA alleles, especially DR and DQ, strongly co-occurred, attributing TCR associations to individual alleles was difficult. Because counts were too low, about 15 rarely observed V segments, including chromosome 9 orphons, were left out of the earlier analysis of several hundred of the donors. A further reported finding was that TCR beta sequences accurately predicted the HLA-A and HLA-B alleles for most subjects in the first cohort. An association between a missense DCLRE1C variant and V-gene and J-gene trimming of TCR beta chains was found in a later genetic analysis and replicated in an independent cohort. A later analysis associated some 17,000 TCR beta sequences with specific HLA alleles at a false discovery rate of 0.05. In a later analysis, several top co-occurrence clusters were reported to appear linked to parvovirus B19, influenza, CMV and Epstein-Barr virus. The presence/absence analyses assumed that sequencing depth was roughly uniform across donors, and that assumption may not be true. Three of the identified cytomegalovirus-associated TCR beta chains were confirmed in vitro to be specific for cytomegalovirus antigens. While some public TCRs were present in many individuals, most TCR sequences turned up only very rarely across donors. Most CMV-associated TCR beta chains appeared to be HLA-restricted in a later analysis, and the HLA associations seemed to be driven largely by CMV exposure. The sequencing pipeline was judged likely to have produced a cluster of highly shared sequence variants as a technical artifact. Broadly in line with IMGT annotations, most TCR beta V segments showed up in productive rearrangements about 87% or about 30% of the time in an earlier analysis of approximately 640 of the donors. Cytomegalovirus status was reported to be diagnosed by the classifier with high specificity and sensitivity in both the original and validation cohorts. Some IMGT-functional V segments, including TRBV6-2 and TRBV6-3, could not be told apart with the 87-base-pair reads, so those segments were excluded. Linkage disequilibrium might explain the correlated functional status among segregating V segments, but an unknown experimental factor could not be ruled out. Compared with equally common non-associated chains, HLA-associated TCR beta chains in a later analysis were more clonally expanded and had lower generation probabilities. According to the authors, the approach could potentially be generalized to other disease states and immunological phenotypes. The cohort was sequenced for TCR beta chains only, and without alpha or paired-chain data the features that could be detected were limited. Because HLA typing was missing for some donors at each locus, association tests included only the typed subset. A later genetic analysis reported fewer N-insertions in productive TCRs among donors in an Asian-associated ancestry cluster than the roughly 690-donor mean. In the study, around 160 TCR beta chains were listed as associated with cytomegalovirus. In a later analysis, TCR association rates were found to vary across HLA loci, with the most associated TCRs seen for DRB1 alleles and the fewest for HLA-C alleles.

As regards this clone: The specificity of this receptor is unknown.

The CDR3 numbers 14 residues from cysteine through phenylalanine. Just the 42-base CDR3 DNA is kept, in frame starting at base 1. Clipping removes 5 bases from V and 4 bases from J, with 6 as the unmatched junction base count. Per the germline V gene (reference sequence), SEHNR is the CDR1 and FQNEAQ is the CDR2. The library was obtained by the immunoSEQ multiplex PCR assay. For the multiplex PCR, a mixture combining 60 forward primers for TCR Vbeta segments and 13 reverse primers for TCR Jbeta segments was used. A multiplex PCR assay on genomic DNA amplified the CDR3 region of rearranged TCR beta genes. The amplified TCR beta libraries were sequenced on the Illumina HiSeq System as 87-base-pair reads. Concerning the study's data processing: A later analysis counted around 72 million unique TCR beta chains across the 666 repertoires, and 9 million to 14 million of these chains were shared by at least two donors. Raw reads were error-corrected and collapsed into unique sequences by a nearest-neighbor algorithm in which closely related sequences were merged to remove PCR and sequencing errors. To assign V, D and J gene segments, CDR3 sequences were aligned to IMGT reference sequences. Each retained sequence needed at least a six-nucleotide match to both a V gene segment and a J gene segment. Rearrangements were classified as productive when the CDR3 lacked stop codons and remained in frame with V and J, and all other rearrangements were classified as non-productive. CDR3 was defined according to IMGT convention as the region running from the second conserved V-encoded cysteine to the conserved J-encoded phenylalanine. In an earlier analysis of roughly 580 of the donors, sequences lacking an unambiguous match to a single V gene segment were excluded. In an earlier analysis of a few hundred of the donors, V segments were called functional above 56.7% productive rearrangements and were called segregating when the between-donor standard deviation exceeded 5%. A statistical classification framework was developed to diagnose cytomegalovirus status using the catalog of TCR beta chain sequences. In a later analysis, TCR nucleotide sequences were compared against IMGT/GENE-DB human TR gene sequences so that V and J genes could be assigned. Using the TCRdist pipeline, a later analysis assigned CDR3 sequences along with most-parsimonious VDJ recombination scenarios. In a later analysis, every TCR beta chain was defined by the combination of its CDR3 amino acid sequence and its V-gene family, and reads without a unique V-gene family were dropped. As a way to deal with suspected cross-contamination and a sequencing artifact, a later analysis dropped approximately 570 nucleotide sequences that were highly shared and had low generation probability. In a later analysis, a clonal expansion index for each public chain was calculated from normalized within-repertoire ranks of inferred template counts. Generation probabilities in a later analysis came from a VDJ recombination model fitted to out-of-frame rearrangements, and those results were checked against IGoR. Hypergeometric tests were used in a later analysis to score TCR-TCR, TCR-HLA and TCR-CMV co-occurrence, with a repertoire-size bias correction applied to the TCR pairs. To estimate false discovery rates, a later analysis permuted the HLA or CMV assignments 20 times. In a later analysis, co-occurring TCRs were grouped using DBSCAN, and TCRdist sequence similarity was added for clustering within HLA-allele-positive subsets. Repertoires with fewer than 30,000 or more than 120,000 public chains, plus five repertoires with anomalous nucleotide sharing, were excluded from co-occurrence clustering. TCRdb took over this immuneACCESS table, retaining in-frame rearrangements with V and J assigned. Such tables are incomplete; in checked studies, under half of the missing clones stem from an unresolved V gene, and the remainder is unexplained. V and J calls and clone size come straight from that table; D and trimming were deduced from the DNA. The sample has tens of thousands of clones on record. Roughly 26% of the sample lies in the top ten.

In total, approximately 690 healthy bone marrow donors made up the cohort. All cohort members were sampled while nominally healthy, although unrecorded immune exposures were likely present. The donor was CMV seropositive and was included in the group of 250 to 350 seropositive cohort members. Each donor provided a peripheral blood sample, and peripheral blood mononuclear cells were used for TCR beta sequencing. The Qiagen DNeasy Blood Extraction Kit was used to extract genomic DNA from the blood cell samples. Sequencing input: PBMCs. This chain joins TRBV7-9 to TRBJ1-2; 8 bases in the junction line up with TRBD1. This receptor was taken from a man aged 40-49 years in good health and CMV-seropositive. The CDR3 in this case is CASSTPGGLYGYTF. The DNA sequence is TGTGCCAGCAGCACACCAGGGGGCCTCTATGGCTACACCTTC.